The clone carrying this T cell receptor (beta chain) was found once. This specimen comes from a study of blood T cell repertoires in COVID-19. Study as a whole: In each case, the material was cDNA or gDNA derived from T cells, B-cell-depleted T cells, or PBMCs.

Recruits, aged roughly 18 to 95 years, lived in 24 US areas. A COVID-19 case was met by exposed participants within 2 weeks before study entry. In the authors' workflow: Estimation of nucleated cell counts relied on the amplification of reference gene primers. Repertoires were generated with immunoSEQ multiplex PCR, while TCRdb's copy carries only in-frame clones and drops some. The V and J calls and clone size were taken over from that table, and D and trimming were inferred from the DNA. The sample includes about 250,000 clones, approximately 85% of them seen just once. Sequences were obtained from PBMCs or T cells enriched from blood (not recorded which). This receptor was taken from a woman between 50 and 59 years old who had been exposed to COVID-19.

The CDR3 spells CASSSTGLDYGYTF. CDR3 DNA sequence: TGTGCCAGCAGCTCCACAGGGTTGGACTATGGCTACACCTTC. This sequence joins TRBV6-5 and TRBJ1-2; possible D gene TRBD1, 6 bases. This CDR3 region has 14 residues. CDR1 is MNHEY and CDR2 is SVGAGI in the germline V gene. V lost 6 bases and J lost 3, with 14 bases in between.